This section outlines one T cell receptor beta chain sequence together with its context. The trim removed 5 bases at V and 9 bases at J, leaving 13 bases unmatched. This CDR3 contains 15 residues. Germline V gene lookup returns CDR1 SGHVS and CDR2 FNYEAQ. This specimen comes from a study of T cells in narcolepsy. Profiled with immunoSEQ multiplex PCR; TCRdb holds only in-frame clones, not every one. The table lists roughly 25,000 clones, 75% to 90% of them singletons. The chain has TRBV7-6 and TRBJ2-1; TRBD2 aligns across 7 bases. The specimen sequenced was CD45RA- memory CD4+ T cells from PBMCs. The TCR sequence derives from a human donor with narcolepsy. The DNA for the CDR3 is TGTGCCAGCAGCGGACTTGGTGGGAGGGAGATTGAGCAGTTCTTC. Protein: CASSGLGGREIEQFF.